The subject of this entry is one T cell receptor (beta chain). It has no known antigen specificity. Nothing much larger sits one base from this clone, and base qualities are not available. TCRbeta CDR3 regions were amplified from genomic DNA using the immunoSEQ Assay, a bias-controlled multiplex PCR. As for how the authors treated the data: Within the assay, amplification of reference gene primers was used to estimate how many nucleated cells each sample contained. To quantify the absolute abundance of each unique TCRbeta CDR3 rearrangement, sequence reads were collapsed and filtered. For each sample, productive Simpson clonality was calculated as the square root of Simpson's diversity index across productive rearrangements. The table was pulled from immuneACCESS by TCRdb, which kept in-frame rearrangements only. Such tables lose some clones; where checked, under half of the loss comes from unresolved V genes, and the rest has no known cause. V and J calls and clone size are as listed in that table; D and trimming were resolved from the DNA. The sample contains a few hundred thousand clones, approximately 85% of them found a single time. Roughly 0.94% of the sample is taken by the ten largest.

This sample was taken from a study of blood T cell repertoires in COVID-19 (dated by TCRdb to 2020 to 2022). About the study as a whole: The collaborator samples originated in the United States, Italy and Spain and spanned the acute and convalescent phases of COVID-19. The material from the prospective study consisted of cDNA or gDNA derived from T cells, B-cell-depleted T cells, or PBMCs. Subjects who had been exposed to COVID-19, were actively infected with it, or had recovered from it provided the deeply sampled blood TCRbeta repertoires that made up the dataset. A freely available public database, intended as a resource for researchers studying the immune response to SARS-CoV-2, is where the repertoires were released. Samples came from the ongoing ImmuneRACE study (first 160 participants) plus 1,254 subjects from 6 global collaborators. The sample metadata nearly always contained a de-identified subject ID, COVID-19 status, age in years and sex. Where available, HLA class I and class II types were taken from metadata supplied by the sample provider and were not determined by assay-based typing. Broad study findings and their caveats: How much clinical and demographic metadata was included differed by source and by participant, and the metadata was provided uncurated.

CDR1 SQVTM and CDR2 ANQGSEA are derived from the germline V gene. The CDR3 holds 13 amino acids from the cysteine to the phenylalanine. Only the CDR3 DNA is retained, 39 bases long and in frame from the first base. V and J lose 6 bases and 5 bases, and a span of 14 bases separates them. One collaborating source in Seattle enrolled patients during active infection and followed them longitudinally through the course of disease. The collaborating institutions used their own protocols to collect whole blood in K2EDTA tubes. For TCRbeta analysis, collaborators shipped samples as frozen whole blood, isolated PBMCs, or DNA extracted from either of those sample types.

The chain uses TRBV29-1 and TRBJ1-5; the D region possibly corresponds to TRBD1 (6 bases align). The sample comprised peripheral blood. The sequence came from a human donor with COVID-19, enrolled during active disease. The donor label of this sample is uncertain. The DNA sequence follows: TGCAGCGTGAACACAGGGAATGATCAGCCCCAGCATTTT. Its protein reads: CSVNTGNDQPQHF. The variable domain in full, with residues beyond the CDR3 obtained from the reference TRBV29-1 and TRBJ1-5 genes, is SAVISQKPSRDICQRGTSLTIQCQVDSQVTMMFWYRQQPGQSLTLIATANQGSEATYESGFVIDKFPISRPNLTFSTLTVSNMSPEDSSIYLCSVNTGNDQPQHFGDGTRLSIL.